This T cell receptor beta chain emerged from a study of control samples from healthy donors and cancer patients. Trimming shortened V by 3 bases and J by 2 bases, and 13 bases separated the two germline ends. The CDR3 is 17 amino acids. CDR1 is KGHDR and CDR2 is SFDVKD in the germline V gene. TCRdb's table, derived via immunoSEQ multiplex PCR, lists solely in-frame clones and lacks some. Among over 150,000 clones listed, just under 95% were seen once. The clonotype comes from a man aged 40-50 years in good health. Material: blood. The chain uses TRBV24-1 and TRBJ2-6; the D is unclear. CDR3 region: CATSDPDDVAGANVLTF. As DNA, the CDR3 is TGTGCCACCAGTGATCCCGACGATGTAGCTGGGGCCAACGTCCTGACTTTC.